This entry lists 7 T cell receptor beta chains sequenced from one sample in a study of post-analysis software for immune sequencing data. Findings of the study overall: Relative to controls, patients had five TRBV segments at higher frequency, with TRBV5-6, TRBV5-1 and TRBV20-1 among these.

These receptors' targets are unknown. Each TCR beta cDNA library carried unique molecular identifiers. TCRdb redid the calling of the PCR reads with MiXCR, one entry per CDR3 protein. The sample includes about 810,000 distinct CDR3 sequences, about 50% of them seen just once. Sequencing was done on a sample of blood. The receptors stem from a girl aged 10 to 17 with multiple sclerosis.

The chain employs TRBV6-6 and TRBJ2-7; D perhaps matches TRBD1 (7 bases). The CDR3 is 13 amino acids. CDR1 MNHNY and CDR2 SVGAGI come from the germline V gene (reference sequence). Trimming left V 6 bases short and J 6 bases short, with 15 bases between. The CDR3 region has the DNA TGTGCCAGCAGCCCCACAGGGGAGGTCGAGCAGTACTTC. Its translation is CASSPTGEVEQYF.

The CDR3 bases are TGTGCCAGCAGTCCGACGGGACGACTCACAGATACGCAGTATTTT. This codes for CASSPTGRLTDTQYF. The V gene is TRBV12-3 or TRBV12-4, the J gene TRBJ2-3, with D perhaps assigned TRBD1 or TRBD2 (5 bases each). This CDR3 region has 15 residues. Deletions cut 5 bases from V and 2 bases from J, with 14 bases between.

As to this clonotype: A much larger clone differs by one base, so this may be a read error. CDR3 loop: CASGHGRVGEQFF. The CDR3 DNA reads as TGCGCCAGCGGCCACGGTCGGGTTGGTGAGCAGTTCTTC. This chain links TRBV5-1 with TRBJ2-1; no firm D call. Trimming removed 7 bases from V and 9 bases from J, with 17 bases in between. CDR3 length equals 13 residues. Germline values: CDR1 SGHRS, CDR2 YFSETQ.

This chain links TRBV7-8 with TRBJ2-7; possibly TRBD1 for D (5 bases). The CDR3 loop spans 15 amino acids. The germline V gene encodes CDR1 SGHVS and CDR2 FQNEAQ. V lost 1 base to trimming and J lost 2 bases, with 12 bases between them. CDR3 DNA: TGTGCCAGCAGCTTAGGCAGGGTCCGAACCTACGAGCAGTACTTC. Protein: CASSLGRVRTYEQYF.

In DNA, the CDR3 is TGCAGCGTAGCCAAGGGACAGACCATGAACACTGAAGCTTTCTTT. It codes for CSVAKGQTMNTEAFF. The chain links TRBV29-1 to TRBJ1-1; the match to TRBD1 covers 7 bases. The CDR3 extends over 15 amino acids. The germline V gene has CDR1 SQVTM and CDR2 ANQGSEA. V dropped 6 bases and J dropped 0; count of bases not matched to a gene: 10.

V usage is TRBV20-1 and J usage is TRBJ2-3, with 7 positions matching TRBD2. This CDR3 is built from 15 residues. V lost 5 bases, J lost 0 bases, and 8 bases stayed unmatched. In germline, CDR1 is DFQATT, CDR2 SNEGSKA (reference sequence). CDR3 bases: TGCAGTGCTCGTTTAACTAGCGTAAGCACAGATACGCAGTATTTT. Protein sequence: CSARLTSVSTDTQYF.

This rearrangement joins TRBV10-3 to TRBJ2-3; 8 bases are a match to TRBD1. CDR3 length: 15 amino acids. CDR1 is ENHRY and CDR2 is SYGVKD in the germline V gene. The V and J ends lost 3 bases and 5 bases, in that order; junction bases with no gene match: 7. The CDR3 region is CAISDPTGVKDTQYF. The CDR3 coding sequence is TGTGCCATCAGTGACCCGACAGGGGTTAAAGATACGCAGTATTTT.